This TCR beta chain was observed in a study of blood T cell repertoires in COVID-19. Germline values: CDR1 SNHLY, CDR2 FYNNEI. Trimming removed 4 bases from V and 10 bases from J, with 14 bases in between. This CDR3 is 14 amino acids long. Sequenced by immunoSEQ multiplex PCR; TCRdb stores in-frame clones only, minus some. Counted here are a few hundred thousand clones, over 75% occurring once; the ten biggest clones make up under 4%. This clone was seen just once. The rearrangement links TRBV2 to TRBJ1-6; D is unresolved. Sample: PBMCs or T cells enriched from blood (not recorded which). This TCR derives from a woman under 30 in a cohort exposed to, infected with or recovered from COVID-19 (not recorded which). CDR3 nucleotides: TGTGCCAGCAGTGCTCCCCCCGGTCTCTCACCCCTCCACTTT. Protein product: CASSAPPGLSPLHF.